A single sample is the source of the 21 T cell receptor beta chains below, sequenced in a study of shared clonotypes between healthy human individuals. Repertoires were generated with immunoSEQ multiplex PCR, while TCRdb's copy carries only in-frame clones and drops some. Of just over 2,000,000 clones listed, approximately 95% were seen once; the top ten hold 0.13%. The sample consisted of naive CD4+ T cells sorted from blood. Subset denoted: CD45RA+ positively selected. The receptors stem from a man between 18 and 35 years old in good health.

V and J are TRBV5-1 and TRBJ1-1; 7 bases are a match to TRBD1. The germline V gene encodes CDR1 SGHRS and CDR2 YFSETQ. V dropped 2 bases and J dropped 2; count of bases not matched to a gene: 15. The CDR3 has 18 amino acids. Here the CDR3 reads CASSLLGNPGQPNTEAFF. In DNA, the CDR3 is TGCGCCAGCAGCTTATTAGGAAACCCGGGACAGCCTAACACTGAAGCTTTCTTT.

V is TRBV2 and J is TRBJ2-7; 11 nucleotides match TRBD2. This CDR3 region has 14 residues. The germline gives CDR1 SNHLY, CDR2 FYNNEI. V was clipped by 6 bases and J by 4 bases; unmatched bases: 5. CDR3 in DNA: TGTGCCAGCAGAACGGGGACTAGCGGATACGAGCAGTACTTC. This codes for CASRTGTSGYEQYF.

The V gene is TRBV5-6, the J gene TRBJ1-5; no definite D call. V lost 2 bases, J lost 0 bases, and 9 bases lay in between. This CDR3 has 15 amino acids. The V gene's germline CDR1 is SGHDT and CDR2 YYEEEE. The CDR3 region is CASSFRAVSNQPQHF. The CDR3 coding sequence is TGTGCCAGCAGCTTTCGGGCGGTTAGCAATCAGCCCCAGCATTTT.

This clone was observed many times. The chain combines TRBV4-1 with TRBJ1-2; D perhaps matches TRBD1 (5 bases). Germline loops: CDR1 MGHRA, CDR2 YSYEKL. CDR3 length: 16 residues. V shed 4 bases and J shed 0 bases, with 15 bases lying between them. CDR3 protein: CASSPPGTEANYGYTF. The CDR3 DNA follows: TGCGCCAGCAGCCCCCCGGGGACCGAGGCTAACTATGGCTACACCTTC.

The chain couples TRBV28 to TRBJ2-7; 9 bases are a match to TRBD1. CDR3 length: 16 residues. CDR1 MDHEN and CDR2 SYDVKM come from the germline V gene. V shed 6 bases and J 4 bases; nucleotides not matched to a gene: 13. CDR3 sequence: CASSPGTGLMLYEQYF. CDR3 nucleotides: TGTGCCAGCAGCCCAGGGACAGGGCTGATGCTTTACGAGCAGTACTTC.

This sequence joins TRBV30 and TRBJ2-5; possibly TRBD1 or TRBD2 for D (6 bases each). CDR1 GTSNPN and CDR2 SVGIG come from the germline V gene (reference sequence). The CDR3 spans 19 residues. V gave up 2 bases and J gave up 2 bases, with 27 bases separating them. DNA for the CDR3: TGTGCCTGGAGTAAAGGGGGGCCCCGAGGCTGGGAGTTTCAAGAGACCCAGTACTTC. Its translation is CAWSKGGPRGWEFQETQYF.

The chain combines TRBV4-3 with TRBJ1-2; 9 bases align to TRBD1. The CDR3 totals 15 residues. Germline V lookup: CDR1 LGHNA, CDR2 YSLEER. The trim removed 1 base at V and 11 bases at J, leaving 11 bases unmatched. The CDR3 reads CASSQADRGPKTYTF. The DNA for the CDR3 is TGCGCCAGCAGCCAAGCGGACAGGGGCCCGAAGACATACACCTTC.

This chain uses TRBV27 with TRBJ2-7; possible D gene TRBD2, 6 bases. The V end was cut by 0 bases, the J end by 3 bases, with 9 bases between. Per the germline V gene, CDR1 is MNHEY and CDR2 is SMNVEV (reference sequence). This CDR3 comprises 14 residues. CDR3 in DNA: TGTGCCAGCAGTTTATCGGGACTCCTCTACGAGCAGTACTTC. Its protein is CASSLSGLLYEQYF.

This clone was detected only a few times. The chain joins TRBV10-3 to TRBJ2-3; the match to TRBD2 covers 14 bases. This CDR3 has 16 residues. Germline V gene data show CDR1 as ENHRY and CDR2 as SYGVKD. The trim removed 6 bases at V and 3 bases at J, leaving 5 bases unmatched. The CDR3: CAISPTSGGGTDTQYF. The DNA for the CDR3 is TGTGCCATCAGCCCGACTAGCGGGGGGGGTACAGATACGCAGTATTTT.

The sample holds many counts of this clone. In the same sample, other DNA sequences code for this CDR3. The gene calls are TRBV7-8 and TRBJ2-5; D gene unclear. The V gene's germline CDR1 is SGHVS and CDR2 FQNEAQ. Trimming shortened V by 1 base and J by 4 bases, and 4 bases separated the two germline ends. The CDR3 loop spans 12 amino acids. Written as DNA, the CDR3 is TGTGCCAGCAGCTTAGTCTCAGAGACCCAGTACTTC. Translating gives CASSLVSETQYF.

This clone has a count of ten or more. CDR3 residues: CASSPSEVKGYGYTF. In DNA, the CDR3 is TGTGCCAGCTCACCCTCGGAGGTTAAGGGCTATGGCTACACCTTC. The V gene is TRBV18, the J gene TRBJ1-2; D is ambiguous. V dropped 3 bases and J dropped 4 bases, with 15 bases sitting between them. This CDR3 is built from 15 residues. Germline CDR1 reads KGHSH; CDR2 reads LQKENI.

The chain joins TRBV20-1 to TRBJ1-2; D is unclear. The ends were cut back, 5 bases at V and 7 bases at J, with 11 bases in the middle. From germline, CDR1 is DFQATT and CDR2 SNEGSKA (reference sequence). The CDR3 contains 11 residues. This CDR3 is CSAPTGPGYTF. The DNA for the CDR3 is TGCAGTGCTCCCACGGGCCCTGGCTACACCTTC.

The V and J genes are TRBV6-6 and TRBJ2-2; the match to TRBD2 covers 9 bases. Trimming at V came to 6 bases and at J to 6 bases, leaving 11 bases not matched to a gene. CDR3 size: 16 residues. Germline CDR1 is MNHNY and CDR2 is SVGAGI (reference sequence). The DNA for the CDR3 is TGTGCCAGCAGCCCTAGGAGCGGGGGGTCGGCCGGGGAGCTGTTTTTT. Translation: CASSPRSGGSAGELFF.

CDR3 loop: CASSPRQGNEQFF. The CDR3 nucleotides are TGTGCCAGCAGTCCCAGACAGGGCAATGAGCAGTTCTTC. This chain uses TRBV7-2 with TRBJ2-1; 7 bases map to TRBD1. Losses at the gene ends were 6 bases for V and 6 bases for J; bases not matched to a gene: 5. The CDR3 totals 13 residues. Germline V gene sequence: CDR1 SGHTA, CDR2 FQGNSA.

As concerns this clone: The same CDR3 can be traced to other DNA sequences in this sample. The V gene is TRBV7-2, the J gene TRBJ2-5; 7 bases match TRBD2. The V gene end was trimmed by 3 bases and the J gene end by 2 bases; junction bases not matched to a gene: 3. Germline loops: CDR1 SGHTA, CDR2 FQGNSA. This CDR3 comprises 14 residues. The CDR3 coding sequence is TGTGCCAGCAGCTTTCGCGGGGGACAAGAGACCCAGTACTTC. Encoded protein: CASSFRGGQETQYF.

The CDR3 region has the DNA TGTGCCAGCAGCCGGACAGGGACCTACGAGCAGTACTTC. This sequence encodes CASSRTGTYEQYF. The chain uses TRBV11-2 and TRBJ2-7; 8 bases fit TRBD1. Trimming took 5 bases from V and 2 from J; bases not matched to a gene: 2. Germline CDR1 SGHAT, CDR2 FQNNGV. This CDR3 has 13 amino acids.

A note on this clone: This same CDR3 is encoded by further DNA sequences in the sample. CDR3 DNA: TGTGCCAGCAGCTTAGGGACGGCCTCCTACGAGCAGTACTTC. It encodes CASSLGTASYEQYF. V gene TRBV7-9 combines with J gene TRBJ2-7; D ambiguous. The CDR3 loop spans 14 amino acids. Germline V gene lookup returns CDR1 SEHNR and CDR2 FQNEAQ (reference sequence). Between the trimmed V and J ends, which lost 1 base and 0 bases, there was a span of 7 bases. Filled out from reference TRBV7-9 and TRBJ2-7, the complete variable domain reads DTGVSQNPRHKITKRGQNVTFRCDPISEHNRLYWYRQTLGQGPEFLTYFQNEAQLEKSRLLSDRFSAERPKGSFSTLEIQRTEQGDSAMYLCASSLGTASYEQYFGPGTRLTVT.

The CDR3 sequence is CASRHASTDTQYF. The CDR3 coding sequence is TGTGCCAGCAGACATGCTTCCACAGATACGCAGTATTTT. The chain joins TRBV7-3 to TRBJ2-3; D is uncertain. Germline CDR1 and CDR2: SGHTA and FQGTGA. The CDR3 is 13 residues long. V was trimmed by 6 bases and J by 2 bases, leaving 9 bases between them.

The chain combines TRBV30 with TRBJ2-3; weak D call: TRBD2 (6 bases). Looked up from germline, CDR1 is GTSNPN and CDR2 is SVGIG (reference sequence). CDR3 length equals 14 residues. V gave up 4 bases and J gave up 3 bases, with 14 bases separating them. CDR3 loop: CAWTLATGTDTQYF. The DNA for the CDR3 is TGTGCCTGGACGCTAGCGACTGGGACAGATACGCAGTATTTT.

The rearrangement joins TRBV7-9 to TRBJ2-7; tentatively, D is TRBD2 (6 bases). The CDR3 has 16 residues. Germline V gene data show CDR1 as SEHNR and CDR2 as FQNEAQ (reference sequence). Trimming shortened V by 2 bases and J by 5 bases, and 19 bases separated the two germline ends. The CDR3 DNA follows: TGTGCCAGCAGCTTACTAATGTCCGGGAGTGCCCACGAGCAGTACTTC. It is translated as CASSLLMSGSAHEQYF.

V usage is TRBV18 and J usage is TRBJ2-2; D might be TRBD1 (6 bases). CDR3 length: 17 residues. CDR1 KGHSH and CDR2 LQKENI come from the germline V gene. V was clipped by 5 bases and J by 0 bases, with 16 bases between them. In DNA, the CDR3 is TGTGCCAGCTCATTCAGGACAGAGCACGCGAACACCGGGGAGCTGTTTTTT. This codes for CASSFRTEHANTGELFF.